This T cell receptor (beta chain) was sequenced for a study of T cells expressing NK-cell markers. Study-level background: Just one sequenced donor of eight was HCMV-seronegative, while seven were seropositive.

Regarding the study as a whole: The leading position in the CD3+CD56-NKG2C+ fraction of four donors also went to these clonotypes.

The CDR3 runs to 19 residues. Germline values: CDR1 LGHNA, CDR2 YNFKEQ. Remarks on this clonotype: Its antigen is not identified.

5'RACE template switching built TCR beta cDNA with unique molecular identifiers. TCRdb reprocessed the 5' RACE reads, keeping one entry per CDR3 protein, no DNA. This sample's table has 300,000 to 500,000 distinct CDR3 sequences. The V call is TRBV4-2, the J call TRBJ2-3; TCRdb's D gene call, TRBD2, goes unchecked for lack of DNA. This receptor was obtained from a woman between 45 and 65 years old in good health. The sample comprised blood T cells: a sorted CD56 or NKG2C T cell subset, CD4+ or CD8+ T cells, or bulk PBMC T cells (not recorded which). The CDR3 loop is CASSQDGIIAGGSPDTQYF.